This T cell receptor beta chain was documented in a study of tissue T cells after allogeneic stem cell transplantation. Worth noting for this clone: Its antigen is still unknown. A read error may account for a junction end that differs from germline. These gene names are mouse names. The CDR3 goes on 1 residue after the read ends, and that part is filled in from the germline J gene.

Germline assignment: CDR1 NSHNY and CDR2 SYGAGN. This CDR3 has 15 residues. Sequencing used immunoSEQ multiplex PCR; TCRdb keeps in-frame clones, though not all of them. The repertoire consists of 15,000 to 20,000 clones, with 70% occurring once and the leading ten covering 0.93%. Study results and caveats: Shared clones across patients were few; motif clustering revealed tissue-specific shared signatures.

The chain links TRBV13-1 to TRBJ2-7, with 13 bases matching TRBD2. The source material was spleen. The clonotype comes from a female BALB/c mouse in good health. MHC haplotype of the strain: H2-d. This CDR3 is CASGDVGLGGREQYF. The CDR3 DNA, read in part, is TGTGCCAGCGGTGATGTTGGACTGGGGGGGCGTGAACAGTAC.